These T cell receptor beta chains were read from a single sample in a study of cytomegalovirus exposure and HLA in healthy donors. TCRdb's copy holds only in-frame clones and misses some; the assay was immunoSEQ multiplex PCR. The top ten clones hold 1.5% to 2% of a sample with around 130,000 clones, 80% to 90% of them seen once. The sample taken for sequencing was PBMCs. These receptors were taken from a man aged 35 to 55 in good health and CMV-seronegative. Both conserved end residues are part of each CDR3. The order of the fields is J gene, V gene, D gene, clone size, CDR3 DNA, CDR3 protein. The D gene is left open where the match is weak. Rows give clone size only sometimes, using once, few, many, or a class for an expanded clone.

J gene: TRBJ1-2; V gene: TRBV6-1; D gene: TRBD1; clone size: NA; CDR3 DNA: TGTGCCAGCATGACAGGGGGCGGCTATGGCTACACCTTC; CDR3 protein: CASMTGGGYGYTF
J gene: TRBJ2-2; V gene: TRBV5-6; D gene: NA; clone size: NA; CDR3 DNA: TGTGCCAGCAGCTCACCTTTGGACAAGAAGACCGGGGAGCTGTTTTTT; CDR3 protein: CASSSPLDKKTGELFF
J gene: TRBJ1-3; V gene: TRBV5-1; D gene: NA; clone size: few; CDR3 DNA: TGCGCCAGCTCCGGGGGATACTCTGGAAACACCATATATTTT; CDR3 protein: CASSGGYSGNTIYF
J gene: TRBJ2-6; V gene: TRBV7-2; D gene: NA; clone size: NA; CDR3 DNA: TGTGCCAGCAGCTTAGCGCGGGGTACTGGGGCCAACGTCCTGACTTTC; CDR3 protein: CASSLARGTGANVLTF
J gene: TRBJ2-7; V gene: TRBV11-2; D gene: TRBD2; clone size: NA; CDR3 DNA: TGTGCCAGCAGCTTAGAGGGGCGGGGGAGCGACGAGCAGTACTTC; CDR3 protein: CASSLEGRGSDEQYF
J gene: TRBJ1-5; V gene: TRBV6-1; D gene: NA; clone size: once; CDR3 DNA: TGTGCCAGCCGGGCGAGTACCAGGGGCAATCAGCCCCAGCATTTT; CDR3 protein: CASRASTRGNQPQHF
J gene: TRBJ1-2; V gene: TRBV19; D gene: NA; clone size: few; CDR3 DNA: TGTGCCAGTAAGGTGCAGGGATCTGCGCTTGACTATGGCTACACCTTC; CDR3 protein: CASKVQGSALDYGYTF
J gene: TRBJ2-1; V gene: TRBV27; D gene: TRBD2; clone size: NA; CDR3 DNA: TGTGCCAGCAGCCTCCGAATACTAGCGGGAGGAAAGGATGAGCAGTTCTTC; CDR3 protein: CASSLRILAGGKDEQFF
J gene: TRBJ2-2; V gene: TRBV4-3; D gene: TRBD2; clone size: many; CDR3 DNA: TGCGCCAGCAGCCAAGCTAGCGGGGGGGCCGGGGAGCTGTTTTTT; CDR3 protein: CASSQASGGAGELFF
J gene: TRBJ2-7; V gene: TRBV28; D gene: NA; clone size: NA; CDR3 DNA: TGTGCCAGCAGTTTGCTATACTCCTACGAGCAGTACTTC; CDR3 protein: CASSLLYSYEQYF
J gene: TRBJ2-5; V gene: TRBV6-5; D gene: NA; clone size: NA; CDR3 DNA: TGTGCCAGCAGGATCACCGCGGGGAATCAAGAGACCCAGTACTTC; CDR3 protein: CASRITAGNQETQYF
J gene: TRBJ2-7; V gene: TRBV12-5; D gene: NA; clone size: few; CDR3 DNA: TGTGCTAGTGGTTTGGACCAGGGTGCCGAGCAGTACTTC; CDR3 protein: CASGLDQGAEQYF
J gene: TRBJ2-5; V gene: TRBV28; D gene: NA; clone size: NA; CDR3 DNA: TGTGCCAGCAGTTTCGCTAGACAAGAGACCCAGTACTTC; CDR3 protein: CASSFARQETQYF
J gene: TRBJ2-3; V gene: TRBV9; D gene: NA; clone size: few; CDR3 DNA: TGTGCCAGCAGCGTATCATCAGGGCCCACAGATACGCAGTATTTT; CDR3 protein: CASSVSSGPTDTQYF
J gene: TRBJ1-5; V gene: TRBV7-2; D gene: NA; clone size: NA; CDR3 DNA: TGTGCCAGCAGCTTAACATTTTATCAGCCCCAGCATTTT; CDR3 protein: CASSLTFYQPQHF
J gene: TRBJ1-4; V gene: TRBV7-2; D gene: NA; clone size: NA; CDR3 DNA: TGTGCCAGCAGCCTCAGGGGTTCAGGAGGTGAAAAACTGTTTTTT; CDR3 protein: CASSLRGSGGEKLFF
J gene: TRBJ1-1; V gene: TRBV7-3; D gene: TRBD1; clone size: NA; CDR3 DNA: TGTGCCAGCAGACGACAGGGAGAGAACACTGAAGCTTTCTTT; CDR3 protein: CASRRQGENTEAFF
J gene: TRBJ1-5; V gene: TRBV5-1; D gene: NA; clone size: NA; CDR3 DNA: TGCGCCAGCAGCCCGTGGGGGGATCAGCCCCAGCATTTT; CDR3 protein: CASSPWGDQPQHF
J gene: TRBJ2-3; V gene: TRBV4-1; D gene: TRBD2; clone size: NA; CDR3 DNA: TGCGCCAGCAGCCAGGCCCCAGGTAGCGGGGGGGCGGGGACGCAGTATTTT; CDR3 protein: CASSQAPGSGGAGTQYF
J gene: TRBJ2-5; V gene: TRBV23-1; D gene: TRBD2; clone size: once; CDR3 DNA: TGCGCCAGCAGTCAATCGACTAGCGGGGGGCCCCAACAAGAGACCCAGTACTTC; CDR3 protein: CASSQSTSGGPQQETQYF
J gene: TRBJ1-3; V gene: TRBV27; D gene: TRBD1; clone size: NA; CDR3 DNA: TGTGCCAGCAGACGGACAGGCCTCTCTGGAAACACCATATATTTT; CDR3 protein: CASRRTGLSGNTIYF
J gene: TRBJ2-1; V gene: TRBV7-8; D gene: TRBD1; clone size: NA; CDR3 DNA: TGTGCCAGCATCAATAGGGGGCGGGCGGCCAGCTCCTACAATGAGCAGTTCTTC; CDR3 protein: CASINRGRAASSYNEQFF
J gene: TRBJ1-5; V gene: TRBV20-1; D gene: NA; clone size: NA; CDR3 DNA: TGCAGTGCTATACAGAATCAGCCCCAGCATTTT; CDR3 protein: CSAIQNQPQHF
J gene: TRBJ2-1; V gene: TRBV19; D gene: TRBD2; clone size: NA; CDR3 DNA: TGTGCCAGTAGTTTCGAGACTAGCGGGGGGGGTCGGGATGAGCAGTTCTTC; CDR3 protein: CASSFETSGGGRDEQFF
J gene: TRBJ2-5; V gene: TRBV7-7; D gene: TRBD1; clone size: NA; CDR3 DNA: TGTGCTAGCAGCAAGGGGACAGACCAAGAGACCCAGTACTTC; CDR3 protein: CASSKGTDQETQYF
J gene: TRBJ1-5; V gene: TRBV29-1; D gene: NA; clone size: few; CDR3 DNA: TGCAGCGTTGCTGACAGCAATAGCAATCAGCCCCAGCATTTT; CDR3 protein: CSVADSNSNQPQHF
J gene: TRBJ1-1; V gene: TRBV7-6; D gene: NA; clone size: NA; CDR3 DNA: TGTGCCAGCAGCTTAATGGGGGCCGAGACTGAAGCTTTCTTT; CDR3 protein: CASSLMGAETEAFF
J gene: TRBJ1-2; V gene: TRBV29-1; D gene: NA; clone size: NA; CDR3 DNA: TGCAGCGTTGAAGACAGGAATAACTATGGCTACACCTTC; CDR3 protein: CSVEDRNNYGYTF
J gene: TRBJ2-3; V gene: TRBV27; D gene: TRBD1; clone size: NA; CDR3 DNA: TGTGCCAGCACTATTTTTGGTACAGGGGGGAGCACAGATACGCAGTATTTT; CDR3 protein: CASTIFGTGGSTDTQYF
J gene: TRBJ2-7; V gene: TRBV5-1; D gene: TRBD2; clone size: NA; CDR3 DNA: TGCGCCAGCAGCTTGGGAGCGGGAGGGCCCCTCGAGCAGTACTTC; CDR3 protein: CASSLGAGGPLEQYF
J gene: TRBJ2-1; V gene: TRBV10-3; D gene: NA; clone size: NA; CDR3 DNA: TGTGCCAACGGGGGGCTAGAAAATGAGCAGTTCTTC; CDR3 protein: CANGGLENEQFF
J gene: TRBJ1-5; V gene: TRBV7-6; D gene: NA; clone size: NA; CDR3 DNA: TGTGCCAGCAGCTTATCTCGGGATCAACAGCCCCAGCATTTT; CDR3 protein: CASSLSRDQQPQHF
J gene: TRBJ2-3; V gene: TRBV5-1; D gene: TRBD2; clone size: NA; CDR3 DNA: TGCGCCAGCAGCTTGATCGTGATCGGGGGGAACACAGATACGCAGTATTTT; CDR3 protein: CASSLIVIGGNTDTQYF
J gene: TRBJ1-1; V gene: TRBV7-9; D gene: NA; clone size: NA; CDR3 DNA: TGTGCCAGCAGCTTACTCGGGCTGGGGGACAAGAACACTGAAGCTTTCTTT; CDR3 protein: CASSLLGLGDKNTEAFF
J gene: TRBJ2-7; V gene: TRBV7-9; D gene: NA; clone size: NA; CDR3 DNA: TGTGCCAGCAGCTTAGTTCAGGACGAGCAGTACTTC; CDR3 protein: CASSLVQDEQYF
J gene: TRBJ1-1; V gene: TRBV19; D gene: NA; clone size: NA; CDR3 DNA: TGTGCCAGTATCCCGGTCGGGGGTCGGAACACTGAAGCTTTCTTT; CDR3 protein: CASIPVGGRNTEAFF
J gene: TRBJ1-3; V gene: TRBV9; D gene: NA; clone size: NA; CDR3 DNA: TGTGCCAGCAGCGTAGTGGGGACACCAAGTGCGCACACCATATATTTT; CDR3 protein: CASSVVGTPSAHTIYF
J gene: TRBJ2-3; V gene: TRBV5-8; D gene: NA; clone size: NA; CDR3 DNA: TGTGCCAGCCCAAATCGACCCTTAGCGCCTAGCACAGATACGCAGTATTTT; CDR3 protein: CASPNRPLAPSTDTQYF
J gene: TRBJ2-3; V gene: TRBV9; D gene: TRBD2; clone size: NA; CDR3 DNA: TGTGCCAGCAGCGGGGGACTAACCTCCACAGATACGCAGTATTTT; CDR3 protein: CASSGGLTSTDTQYF
J gene: TRBJ2-7; V gene: TRBV6-5; D gene: TRBD1; clone size: NA; CDR3 DNA: TGTGCCAGCAGTTTGACGGGACAGGGGGTCTACGAGCAGTACTTC; CDR3 protein: CASSLTGQGVYEQYF
J gene: TRBJ2-7; V gene: TRBV7-6; D gene: TRBD1; clone size: NA; CDR3 DNA: TGTGCCAGCAGCTTAGCGAGACCCGGCGGGACAGGGTCTTACGAGCAGTACTTC; CDR3 protein: CASSLARPGGTGSYEQYF
J gene: TRBJ2-7; V gene: TRBV6-5; D gene: NA; clone size: NA; CDR3 DNA: TGTGCCAGCAGTTACGGCCAGGGCGGCTACGAGCAGTACTTC; CDR3 protein: CASSYGQGGYEQYF
J gene: TRBJ1-6; V gene: TRBV7-9; D gene: TRBD1; clone size: NA; CDR3 DNA: TGTGCCAGCAGCTTAGCAACAGGGGTAGGTAATTCACCCCTCCACTTT; CDR3 protein: CASSLATGVGNSPLHF
J gene: TRBJ1-5; V gene: TRBV14; D gene: NA; clone size: NA; CDR3 DNA: TGTGCCAGCAGCCAAGCAGGTGACGATCTCCAGCATTTT; CDR3 protein: CASSQAGDDLQHF
J gene: TRBJ1-2; V gene: TRBV4-3; D gene: NA; clone size: NA; CDR3 DNA: TGCGCCAGCAGCCCTGGCCGGGGGGGGGCCCCCGGCGGCTACACCTTC; CDR3 protein: CASSPGRGGAPGGYTF
J gene: TRBJ1-3; V gene: TRBV9; D gene: NA; clone size: few; CDR3 DNA: TGTGCCAGCAGCGTAGAGGGTGTGGCAGGGGCGTATGGAAACACCATATATTTT; CDR3 protein: CASSVEGVAGAYGNTIYF
J gene: TRBJ2-2; V gene: TRBV7-2; D gene: NA; clone size: NA; CDR3 DNA: TGTGCCAGCAGCTTCGAGAGGAAAACCGGGGAGCTGTTTTTT; CDR3 protein: CASSFERKTGELFF
J gene: TRBJ2-7; V gene: TRBV18; D gene: NA; clone size: NA; CDR3 DNA: TGTGCCAGCTCACCAAAGACCGACGCGGCGTGGGAGCAGTACTTC; CDR3 protein: CASSPKTDAAWEQYF
J gene: TRBJ2-7; V gene: TRBV5-1; D gene: TRBD2; clone size: few; CDR3 DNA: TGCGCCAGCAGCTTGACGGGAGGATCCCACGAGCAGTACTTC; CDR3 protein: CASSLTGGSHEQYF
J gene: TRBJ2-5; V gene: TRBV7-2; D gene: TRBD1; clone size: once; CDR3 DNA: TGTGCCAGCAGCTTTACCGGGACAGGGGAGACCCAGTACTTC; CDR3 protein: CASSFTGTGETQYF